This TCR beta chain stems from a study of T cells after yellow fever vaccination. Study summary: For low cell numbers, libraries were made with SMART-Seq v4 Ultra Low Input.

This clonotype occurred many times. Antigen unknown. A 5'RACE template-switching step, the method used to make TCR cDNA, added a universal primer site and UMIs. TCRdb ran MiXCR on the 5' RACE reads and lists one entry per CDR3 protein. The data hold around 340,000 distinct CDR3 sequences, with over 8% observed a single time. CDR3 length: 13 amino acids. J was trimmed by 4 bases and V by 5 bases; bases with no gene match: 5. In germline, CDR1 is MGHRA, CDR2 YSYEKL. Study results and caveats: Among primary-vaccination clones, most reappeared after the booster, at 96% for CD4 and about 90% for CD8.

The sample was PBMCs, taken on the day of the first yellow fever vaccination. This TCR was recovered from a man younger than 35 who received the YFV17D yellow fever vaccine. V and J are TRBV4-1 and TRBJ2-7, with 7 bases fitting TRBD2. The CDR3 is CASSTGGGYEQYF. The CDR3 coding sequence is TGCGCCAGCAGCACGGGGGGAGGGTACGAGCAGTACTTC.